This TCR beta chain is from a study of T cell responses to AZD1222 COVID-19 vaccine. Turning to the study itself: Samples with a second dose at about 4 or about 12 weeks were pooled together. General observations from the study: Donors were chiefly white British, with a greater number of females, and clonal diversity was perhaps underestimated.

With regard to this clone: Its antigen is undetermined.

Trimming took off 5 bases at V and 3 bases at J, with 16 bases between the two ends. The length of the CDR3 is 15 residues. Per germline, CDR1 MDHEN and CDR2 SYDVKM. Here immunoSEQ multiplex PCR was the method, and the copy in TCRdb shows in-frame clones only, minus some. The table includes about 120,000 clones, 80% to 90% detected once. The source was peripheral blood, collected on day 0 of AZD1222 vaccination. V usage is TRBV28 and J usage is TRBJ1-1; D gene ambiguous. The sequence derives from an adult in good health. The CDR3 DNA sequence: TGTGCCAGCAGTCCCCCAGAGGTTTGGGACACTGAAGCTTTCTTT. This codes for CASSPPEVWDTEAFF.